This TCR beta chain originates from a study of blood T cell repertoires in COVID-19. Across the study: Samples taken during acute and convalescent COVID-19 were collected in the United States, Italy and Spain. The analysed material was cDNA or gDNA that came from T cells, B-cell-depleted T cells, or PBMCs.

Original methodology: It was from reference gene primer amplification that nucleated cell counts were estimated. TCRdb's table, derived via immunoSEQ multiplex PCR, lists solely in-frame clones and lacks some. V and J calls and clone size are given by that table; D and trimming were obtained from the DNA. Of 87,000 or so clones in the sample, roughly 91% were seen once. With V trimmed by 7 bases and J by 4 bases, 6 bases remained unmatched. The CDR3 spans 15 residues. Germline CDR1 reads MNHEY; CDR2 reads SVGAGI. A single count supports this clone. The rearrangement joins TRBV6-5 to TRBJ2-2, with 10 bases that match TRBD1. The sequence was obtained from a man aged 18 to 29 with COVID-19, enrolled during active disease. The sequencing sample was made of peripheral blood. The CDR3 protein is CASNMDRGVTGELFF. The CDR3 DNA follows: TGTGCCAGCAACATGGACAGGGGGGTCACCGGGGAGCTGTTTTTT.